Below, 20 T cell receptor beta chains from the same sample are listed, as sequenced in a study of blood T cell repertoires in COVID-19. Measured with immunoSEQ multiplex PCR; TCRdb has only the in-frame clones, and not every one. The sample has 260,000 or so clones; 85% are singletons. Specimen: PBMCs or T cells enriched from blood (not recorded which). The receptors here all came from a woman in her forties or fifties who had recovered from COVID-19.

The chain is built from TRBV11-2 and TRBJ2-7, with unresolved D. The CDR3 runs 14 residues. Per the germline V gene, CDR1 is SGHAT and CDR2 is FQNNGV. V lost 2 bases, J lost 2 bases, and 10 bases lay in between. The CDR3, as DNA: TGTGCCAGCAGCTTACGACTTAGAGCCTACGAGCAGTACTTC. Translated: CASSLRLRAYEQYF. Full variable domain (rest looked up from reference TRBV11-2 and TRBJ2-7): EAGVAQSPRYKIIEKRQSVAFWCNPISGHATLYWYQQILGQGPKLLIQFQNNGVVDDSQLPKDRFSAERLKGVDSTLKIQPAKLEDSAVYLCASSLRLRAYEQYFGPGTRLTVT.

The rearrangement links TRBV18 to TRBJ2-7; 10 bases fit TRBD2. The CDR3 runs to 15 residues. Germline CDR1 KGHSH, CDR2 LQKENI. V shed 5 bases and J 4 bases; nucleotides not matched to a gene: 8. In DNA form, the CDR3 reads TGTGCCAGCTCAGCGACTAGCGGGCAGAAGTACGAGCAGTACTTC. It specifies CASSATSGQKYEQYF.

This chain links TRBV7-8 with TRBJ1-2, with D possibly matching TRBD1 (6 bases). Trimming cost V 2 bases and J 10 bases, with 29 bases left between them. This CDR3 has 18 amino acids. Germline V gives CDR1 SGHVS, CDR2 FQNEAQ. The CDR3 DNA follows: TGTGCCAGCAGCTTACGTGTTAACAGGGACAATCGGTTCGGATACTACACCTTC. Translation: CASSLRVNRDNRFGYYTF.

The CDR3 nucleotides are TGTGCCAGCGGCCCCCGCTCTGGAAACACCATATATTTT. Translated: CASGPRSGNTIYF. The chain has TRBV28 and TRBJ1-3; D is ambiguous. This CDR3 region has 13 residues. The V gene lost 8 bases and the J gene lost 0 bases, with 8 bases spanning the gap. CDR1 is MDHEN and CDR2 is SYDVKM in the germline V gene.

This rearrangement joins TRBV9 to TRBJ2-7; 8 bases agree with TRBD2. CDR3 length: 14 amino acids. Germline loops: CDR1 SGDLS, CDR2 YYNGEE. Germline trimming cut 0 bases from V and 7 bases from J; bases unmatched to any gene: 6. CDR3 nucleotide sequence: TGTGCCAGCAGCGTAGCTGGGACTAGATCAGAGCAGTACTTC. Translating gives CASSVAGTRSEQYF.

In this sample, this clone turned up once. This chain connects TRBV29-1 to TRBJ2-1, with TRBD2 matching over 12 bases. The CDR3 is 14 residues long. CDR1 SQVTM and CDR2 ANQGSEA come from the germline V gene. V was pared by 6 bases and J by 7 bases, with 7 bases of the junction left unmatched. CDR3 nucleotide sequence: TGCAGCGTACCTAGCGGGGGGGTACAGAATGAGCAGTTCTTC. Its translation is CSVPSGGVQNEQFF.

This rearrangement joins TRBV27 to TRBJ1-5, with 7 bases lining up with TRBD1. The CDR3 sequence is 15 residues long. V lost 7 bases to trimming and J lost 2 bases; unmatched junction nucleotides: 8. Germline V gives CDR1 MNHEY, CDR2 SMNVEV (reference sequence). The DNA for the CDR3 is TGTGCCAGCAACGACAGGGCTAATGGCAATCAGCCCCAGCATTTT. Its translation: CASNDRANGNQPQHF.

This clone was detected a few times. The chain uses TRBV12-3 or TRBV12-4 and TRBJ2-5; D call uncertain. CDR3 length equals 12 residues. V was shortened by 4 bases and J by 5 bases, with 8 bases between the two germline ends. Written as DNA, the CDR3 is TGTGCCAGCAGTTATTACGGGGAGACCCAGTACTTC. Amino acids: CASSYYGETQYF.

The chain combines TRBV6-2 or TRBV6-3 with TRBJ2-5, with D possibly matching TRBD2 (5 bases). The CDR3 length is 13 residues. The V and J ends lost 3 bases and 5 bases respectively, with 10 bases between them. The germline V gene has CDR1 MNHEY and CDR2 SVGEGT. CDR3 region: CASSYTGVETQYF. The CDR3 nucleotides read TGTGCCAGCAGTTATACCGGGGTCGAGACCCAGTACTTC.

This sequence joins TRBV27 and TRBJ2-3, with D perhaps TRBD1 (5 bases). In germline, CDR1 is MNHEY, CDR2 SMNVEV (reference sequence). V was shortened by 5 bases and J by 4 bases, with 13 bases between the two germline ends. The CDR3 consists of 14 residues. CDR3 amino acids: CASSKQVSSDTQYF. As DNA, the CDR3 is TGTGCCAGCAGTAAACAGGTTTCATCAGATACGCAGTATTTT.

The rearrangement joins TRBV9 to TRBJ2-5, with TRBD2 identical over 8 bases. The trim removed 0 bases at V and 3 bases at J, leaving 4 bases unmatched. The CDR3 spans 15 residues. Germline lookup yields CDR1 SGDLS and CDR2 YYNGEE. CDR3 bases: TGTGCCAGCAGCGTAGCCGGGGGGGGCAAAGAGACCCAGTACTTC. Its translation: CASSVAGGGKETQYF.

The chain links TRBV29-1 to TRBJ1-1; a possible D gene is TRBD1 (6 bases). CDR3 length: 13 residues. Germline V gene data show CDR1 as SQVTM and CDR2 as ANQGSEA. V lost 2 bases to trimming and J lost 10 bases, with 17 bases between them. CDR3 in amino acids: CSVERTVFVGAFF. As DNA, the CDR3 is TGCAGCGTTGAACGGACAGTCTTCGTAGGAGCTTTCTTT.

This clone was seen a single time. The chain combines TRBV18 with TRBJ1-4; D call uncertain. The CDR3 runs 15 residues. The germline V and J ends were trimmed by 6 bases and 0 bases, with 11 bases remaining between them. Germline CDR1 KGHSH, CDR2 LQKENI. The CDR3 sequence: CASSRAKATNEKLFF. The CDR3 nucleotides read TGTGCCAGCTCCCGAGCGAAGGCAACTAATGAAAAACTGTTTTTT.

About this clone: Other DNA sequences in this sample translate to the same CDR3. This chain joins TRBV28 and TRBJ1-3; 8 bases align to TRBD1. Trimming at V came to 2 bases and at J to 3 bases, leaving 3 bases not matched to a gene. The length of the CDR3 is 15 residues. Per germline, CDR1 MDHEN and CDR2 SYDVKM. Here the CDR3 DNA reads TGTGCCAGCAGTTTACAGGGGGCAGGTGGAAACACCATATATTTT. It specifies CASSLQGAGGNTIYF. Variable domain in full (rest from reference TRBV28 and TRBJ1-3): DVKVTQSSRYLVKRTGEKVFLECVQDMDHENMFWYRQDPGLGLRLIYFSYDVKMKEKGDIPEGYSVSREKKERFSLILESASTNQTSMYLCASSLQGAGGNTIYFGEGSWLTVV.

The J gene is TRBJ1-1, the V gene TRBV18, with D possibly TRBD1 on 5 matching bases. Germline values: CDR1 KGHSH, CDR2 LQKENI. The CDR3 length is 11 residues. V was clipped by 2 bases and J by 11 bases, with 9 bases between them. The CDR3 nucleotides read TGTGCCAGCTCACCATCAGGGTCGGCTTTCTTT. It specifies CASSPSGSAFF.

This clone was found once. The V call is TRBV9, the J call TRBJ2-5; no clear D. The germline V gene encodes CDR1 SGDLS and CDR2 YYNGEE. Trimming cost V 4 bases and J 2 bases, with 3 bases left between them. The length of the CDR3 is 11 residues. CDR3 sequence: CASSRQETQYF. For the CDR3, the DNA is TGTGCCAGCAGCCGGCAAGAGACCCAGTACTTC.

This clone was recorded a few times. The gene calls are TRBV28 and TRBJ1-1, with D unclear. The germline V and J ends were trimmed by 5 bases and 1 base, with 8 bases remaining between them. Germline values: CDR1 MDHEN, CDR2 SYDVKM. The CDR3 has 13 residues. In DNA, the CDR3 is TGTGCCAGCAGTCTATACTCGAACACTGAAGCTTTCTTT. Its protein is CASSLYSNTEAFF.

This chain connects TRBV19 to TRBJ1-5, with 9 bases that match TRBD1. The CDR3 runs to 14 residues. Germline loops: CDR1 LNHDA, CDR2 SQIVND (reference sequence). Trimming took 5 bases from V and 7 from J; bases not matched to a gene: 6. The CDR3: CASSEQGARQPQHF. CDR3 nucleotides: TGTGCCAGTAGTGAACAGGGGGCAAGGCAGCCCCAGCATTTT.

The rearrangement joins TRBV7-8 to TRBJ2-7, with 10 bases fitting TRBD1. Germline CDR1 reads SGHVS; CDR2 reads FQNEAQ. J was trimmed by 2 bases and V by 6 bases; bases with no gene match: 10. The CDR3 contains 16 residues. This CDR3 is CASSSDRDRGPYEQYF. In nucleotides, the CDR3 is TGTGCCAGCAGTTCAGACCGGGACAGGGGCCCCTACGAGCAGTACTTC.

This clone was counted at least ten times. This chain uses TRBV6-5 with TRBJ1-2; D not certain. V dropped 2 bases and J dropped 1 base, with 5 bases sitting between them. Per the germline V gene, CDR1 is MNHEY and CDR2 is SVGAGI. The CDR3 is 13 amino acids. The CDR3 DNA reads TGTGCCAGCAGTTACGCCGGTAACTATGGCTACACCTTC. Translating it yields CASSYAGNYGYTF.